There are a few counts of the clone carrying this TCR beta chain. The data stem from a study of T cell repertoires in aging, cancer and after chemotherapy. Amplification of TCR beta used genomic DNA extracted from peripheral blood. A mixed TRB-A/B primer pool amplified rearranged TRB by multiplex touch-down PCR. MiXCR, run by TCRdb on the multiplex PCR reads, gives a single entry per CDR3 protein. The repertoire has approximately 9,500 distinct CDR3 sequences, approximately 26% of them found once; the top ten carry over 1%. The CDR3 consists of 16 residues. Trimming pared 6 bases from V and 0 bases from J, leaving 15 bases between. Germline V lookup: CDR1 MDHEN, CDR2 SYDVKM.

The J gene is TRBJ1-5, the V gene TRBV28, with a possible D match to TRBD1 (6 bases). The receptor was derived from a human donor in good health. Material: blood. In DNA form, the CDR3 reads TGTGCCAGCAGCCATTTTACAGGGAATAGCAATCAGCCCCAGCATTTT. Translating gives CASSHFTGNSNQPQHF.